The present entry profiles one T cell receptor beta chain with its context. Its specificity is unknown. This sample was included in a study of T-cell memory formation after mild COVID-19. At the level of the study: Clusters of TCRs were largely donor specific. Study-level findings and limits: While clones contracting from day 15 to 85 were balanced between CD4 and CD8, later expanders leaned CD4+.

TCRdb recomputed calls from the 5' RACE reads with MiXCR, one row per CDR3 protein. There are 200,000 to 250,000 distinct CDR3 sequences in the sample; approximately 10% occur only once, and 22% lies in the top ten. CDR3 length equals 12 residues. CDR1 and CDR2 (germline): LGHDT, YNNKEL (reference sequence). V lost 4 bases and J lost 2, with 6 bases in between. The genes are TRBV3-1 and TRBJ2-7; no clear D. Sample: PBMCs or a T cell subset sorted from them (not recorded which). The sequence came from a young man who had mild COVID-19 (a few samples of this study predate the infection). Cell type and time point are not known. CDR3 sequence: CASSRQTYEQYF. DNA of the CDR3: TGTGCCAGCAGCCGCCAGACCTACGAGCAGTACTTC.